The 24 T cell receptor beta chains presented below share a single source sample, sequenced in a study of T cells after posttransplantation cyclophosphamide. TCRdb's copy holds only in-frame clones and misses some; the assay was immunoSEQ multiplex PCR. This sample has more than 30,000 clones; 80% to 95% occur once, and the top ten carry 0.24%. The naive gate required viable CD3+CD4+ or CD3+CD8+ cells with CCR7+CD45RA+CD45RO-CD95-CD27+CD28+ phenotype. Sequencing was done on a sample of naive CD4+ T cells sorted from PBMCs. The receptor source for this set is a woman aged 60 to 75 in good health, CMV-negative, and a related stem cell transplant donor.

J is TRBJ2-2 and V is TRBV5-4; 10 nucleotides align to TRBD2. CDR1 and CDR2 (germline): SGHNT, YYREEE (reference sequence). V lost 10 bases to trimming and J lost 5 bases; unmatched junction nucleotides: 14. The CDR3 is 16 amino acids. CDR3 coding DNA: TGTGCCGGGGGAGCGGGAGGGCGGATCGATACCGGGGAGCTGTTTTTT. It encodes CAGGAGGRIDTGELFF. Supplemented by reference TRBV5-4 and TRBJ2-2, the full variable domain reads ETGVTQSPTHLIKTRGQQVTLRCSSQSGHNTVSWYQQALGQGPQFIFQYYREEENGRGNFPPRFSGLQFPNYSSELNVNALELDDSALYLCAGGAGGRIDTGELFFGEGSRLTVL.

With regard to this clone: Other DNA sequences in the same sample also yield this CDR3. This sequence joins TRBV5-1 and TRBJ1-4; 7 nucleotides align to TRBD1. The ends lost 4 bases at V and 2 bases at J; junction bases unmatched: 5. This CDR3 has 15 amino acids. Germline V lookup: CDR1 SGHRS, CDR2 YFSETQ. CDR3 sequence reads: CASSRRQGTNEKLFF. The DNA of the CDR3 is TGCGCCAGCAGCCGAAGACAGGGTACTAATGAAAAACTGTTTTTT.

This CDR3 is CASSDTSGRGDTQYF. As DNA, the CDR3 is TGTGCCAGCAGTGACACTAGCGGGAGGGGAGATACGCAGTATTTT. The chain employs TRBV28 and TRBJ2-3; 13 positions agree with TRBD2. CDR3 length: 15 residues. The ends lost 5 bases at V and 5 bases at J; junction bases unmatched: 4. Germline assignment: CDR1 MDHEN and CDR2 SYDVKM. Full variable domain (rest looked up from reference TRBV28 and TRBJ2-3): DVKVTQSSRYLVKRTGEKVFLECVQDMDHENMFWYRQDPGLGLRLIYFSYDVKMKEKGDIPEGYSVSREKKERFSLILESASTNQTSMYLCASSDTSGRGDTQYFGPGTRLTVL.

The chain couples TRBV10-3 to TRBJ2-5, with 9 nucleotides matching TRBD2. The CDR3 runs to 15 residues. Germline CDR1 ENHRY, CDR2 SYGVKD. V lost 6 bases and J lost 5; bases outside the gene matches: 10. CDR3 bases: TGTGCCATCAGGGCGGCGGGAGGGCCGGAGGAGACCCAGTACTTC. As protein: CAIRAAGGPEETQYF.

The V gene is TRBV27, the J gene TRBJ2-5; TRBD1 might be the D (7 bases). Germline V gene sequence: CDR1 MNHEY, CDR2 SMNVEV (reference sequence). The CDR3 has 18 amino acids. Trimming left V 0 bases short and J 5 bases short, with 22 bases between. CDR3 in amino acids: CASSLSPHGTAGGETQYF. The CDR3 region has the DNA TGTGCCAGCAGTTTATCCCCTCACGGGACAGCTGGGGGGGAGACCCAGTACTTC.

The chain employs TRBV4-1 and TRBJ2-1; 12 bases line up with TRBD2. V was clipped by 6 bases and J by 12 bases; unmatched bases: 12. Germline assignment: CDR1 MGHRA and CDR2 YSYEKL. The CDR3 has 15 amino acids. The CDR3 sequence: CASSQRLAGEGRQFF. CDR3 DNA: TGCGCCAGCAGTCAAAGACTAGCGGGAGAAGGCCGGCAGTTCTTC.

CDR3 DNA sequence: TGTGCCAGTAGGTCCAAGGAGGGCCGTACCTACAATGAGCAGTTCTTC. Its protein product is CASRSKEGRTYNEQFF. V is TRBV19 and J is TRBJ2-1, with D perhaps matching TRBD2 (6 bases). The germline V gene encodes CDR1 LNHDA and CDR2 SQIVND (reference sequence). The V end was cut by 6 bases, the J end by 2 bases, with 17 bases between. This CDR3 region has 16 residues.

J is TRBJ2-1 and V is TRBV7-8; 9 bases line up with TRBD2. This CDR3 comprises 12 residues. Germline CDR1 is SGHVS and CDR2 is FQNEAQ. The ends lost 5 bases at V and 7 bases at J; junction bases unmatched: 0. The CDR3 loop is CASSTSGNEQFF. CDR3 sequence (DNA): TGTGCCAGCAGCACTAGCGGGAATGAGCAGTTCTTC. The full variable domain, its missing parts supplied by reference TRBV7-8 and TRBJ2-1, is GAGVSQSPRYKVAKRGQDVALRCDPISGHVSLFWYQQALGQGPEFLTYFQNEAQLDKSGLPSDRFFAERPEGSVSTLKIQRTQQEDSAVYLCASSTSGNEQFFGPGTRLTVL.

This rearrangement joins TRBV4-1 to TRBJ1-4, with TRBD1 matching 9 bases. Germline V gene lookup returns CDR1 MGHRA and CDR2 YSYEKL. Trimming at V came to 6 bases and at J to 7 bases, leaving 9 bases not matched to a gene. The CDR3 covers 15 residues. The CDR3 loop is CASRRTGTGPEKLFF. Here the CDR3 DNA reads TGCGCCAGCAGGCGAACCGGGACAGGGCCTGAAAAACTGTTTTTT.

The chain carries TRBV18 and TRBJ1-2; D is undetermined. Germline V gives CDR1 KGHSH, CDR2 LQKENI. CDR3 length: 13 amino acids. The ends were cut back, 2 bases at V and 2 bases at J, with 6 bases in the middle. CDR3 sequence: CASSPSRNYGYTF. The CDR3 region has the DNA TGTGCCAGCTCACCATCCAGGAACTATGGCTACACCTTC.

The chain employs TRBV6-6 and TRBJ2-7; D not resolved. The CDR3 is 11 residues long. The ends were cut back, 6 bases at V and 7 bases at J, with 10 bases in the middle. Germline-derived CDR1 and CDR2 are MNHNY and SVGAGI (reference sequence). The CDR3 loop is CASSPAVEQYF. The DNA for the CDR3 is TGTGCCAGCAGCCCTGCGGTAGAGCAGTACTTC.

This clone appeared once. The J gene is TRBJ2-1, the V gene TRBV19; 8 nucleotides agree with TRBD1. With 3 bases clipped from V and 1 base from J, the junction kept 2 bases outside the gene matches. This CDR3 comprises 15 residues. Germline CDR1 LNHDA, CDR2 SQIVND (reference sequence). CDR3 sequence reads: CASSIHRGSYNEQFF. For the CDR3, the DNA is TGTGCCAGTAGTATCCACAGGGGGTCCTACAATGAGCAGTTCTTC.

This chain connects TRBV4-1 to TRBJ1-5; a possible D gene is TRBD1 (6 bases). Germline CDR1 MGHRA, CDR2 YSYEKL. Deletions cut 5 bases from V and 5 bases from J, with 16 bases between. This CDR3 region has 15 residues. CDR3 nucleotides: TGCGCCAGCAGCGGAGACGACAGGATACATCAGCCCCAGCATTTT. It specifies CASSGDDRIHQPQHF.

This chain links TRBV6-1 with TRBJ2-3; D not certain. The V gene's germline CDR1 is MNHNS and CDR2 SASEGT. The CDR3 loop spans 13 amino acids. V dropped 7 bases and J dropped 2 bases, with 10 bases sitting between them. CDR3 amino acids: CASTFYYTDTQYF. Written as DNA, the CDR3 is TGTGCCAGCACCTTCTATTACACAGATACGCAGTATTTT.

This clone was seen only once. The chain is built from TRBV29-1 and TRBJ2-7; no clear D. This CDR3 spans 11 amino acids. The V end lost 4 bases, the J end lost 2 bases, and 6 bases lay between the germline ends. Germline lookup yields CDR1 SQVTM and CDR2 ANQGSEA. CDR3 residues: CSVASPYEQYF. The CDR3 DNA follows: TGCAGCGTTGCCAGTCCCTACGAGCAGTACTTC.

This chain uses TRBV19 with TRBJ1-5; D not certain. V was cut by 3 bases and J by 4 bases, with 16 bases left in between. This CDR3 comprises 16 residues. Germline CDR1 and CDR2: LNHDA and SQIVND (reference sequence). CDR3 nucleotide sequence: TGTGCCAGTAGTATGGATGCCCGGGTCGAGAATCAGCCCCAGCATTTT. Its translation: CASSMDARVENQPQHF.

The V and J genes are TRBV5-1 and TRBJ1-2, with D possibly TRBD1 on 6 matching bases. V was cut by 0 bases and J by 6 bases, with 12 bases left in between. This CDR3 is built from 14 residues. From germline, CDR1 is SGHRS and CDR2 YFSETQ. CDR3 region: CASSLEQGMDGYTF. CDR3 DNA: TGCGCCAGCAGCTTGGAACAGGGTATGGATGGCTACACCTTC.

In this sample, this clone turned up once. V is TRBV13 and J is TRBJ2-5, with 8 nucleotides matching TRBD1. Trimming at V came to 5 bases and at J to 5 bases, leaving 7 bases not matched to a gene. The CDR3 length is 14 residues. Per the germline V gene, CDR1 is PRHDT and CDR2 is FYEKMQ (reference sequence). The CDR3 reads CASSTRTGFETQYF. The CDR3 bases are TGTGCCAGCAGCACACGGACAGGGTTCGAGACCCAGTACTTC.

J is TRBJ1-2 and V is TRBV28, with D maybe TRBD1 (5 bases). The CDR3 length is 14 residues. Germline assignment: CDR1 MDHEN and CDR2 SYDVKM. V lost 6 bases and J lost 9, with 20 bases in between. The CDR3 bases are TGTGCCAGCAGACCGACAGAGCCCAGGCAGAGCTACACCTTC. The encoded protein is CASRPTEPRQSYTF.

The chain combines TRBV19 with TRBJ1-1; 8 bases match TRBD1. This CDR3 contains 13 residues. The V gene end was trimmed by 6 bases and the J gene end by 11 bases; junction bases not matched to a gene: 11. Germline V gene lookup returns CDR1 LNHDA and CDR2 SQIVND (reference sequence). CDR3 residues: CASRVDRDGRAFF. The CDR3 nucleotides read TGTGCCAGTAGGGTGGACAGGGATGGTCGGGCTTTCTTT.

The chain recombines TRBV11-1 with TRBJ2-5; 10 positions agree with TRBD1. CDR1 is SGHAT and CDR2 is FQDESV in the germline V gene (reference sequence). The CDR3 runs 14 residues. With 5 bases clipped from V and 5 bases from J, the junction kept 5 bases outside the gene matches. The CDR3 DNA reads as TGTGCCAGCAGCCGGACAGGGGGTCTGGAGACCCAGTACTTC. Protein sequence: CASSRTGGLETQYF.

This clone has a handful of counts. V and J are TRBV4-3 and TRBJ1-4; D unclear. With 0 bases removed from V and 7 bases from J, the gap between germline ends came to 18 bases. The CDR3 spans 17 residues. Per germline, CDR1 LGHNA and CDR2 YSLEER. The CDR3 loop is CASSQEWMQRGSEKLFF. In DNA, the CDR3 is TGCGCCAGCAGCCAAGAATGGATGCAGAGAGGGAGTGAAAAACTGTTTTTT.

V gene TRBV7-2 combines with J gene TRBJ1-5; D not resolved. CDR3 size: 14 residues. Per the germline V gene, CDR1 is SGHTA and CDR2 is FQGNSA. V was trimmed by 1 base and J by 0 bases, leaving 4 bases between them. The CDR3 region has the DNA TGTGCCAGCAGCTTAGACAGTAGCAATCAGCCCCAGCATTTT. This gives the protein CASSLDSSNQPQHF.

This chain connects TRBV6-7 to TRBJ2-5, with 15 bases identical to TRBD2. TRBV6-7 is noted as an ORF with a role that remains uncertain. CDR3 length equals 18 residues. V shed 11 bases, J shed 4 bases, and the junction held 17 bases outside the gene matches. The CDR3 region is CAGRHRARGLAGGETQYF. In nucleotides, the CDR3 is TGTGCCGGCCGGCACCGGGCCAGGGGACTAGCGGGAGGAGAGACCCAGTACTTC.